This TCR beta chain appears in the sequencing data of a study of cytotoxic CD8 clonotypes in ibrutinib-treated CLL. Study at large: Timing of response sample collection was a median approximately eleven months after treatment start, with a range of 6 to 36.

Trimming cost V 10 bases and J 0 bases, with 16 bases left between them. CDR1 is LNHDA, CDR2 SQIVND, per germline (reference sequence). The CDR3 contains 15 residues. Investigators sourced approximately 2 micrograms of genomic DNA from cryopreserved PBMCs for TCR beta libraries. The method was immunoSEQ multiplex PCR; TCRdb's version includes in-frame clones alone and lacks a portion of them. The table lists roughly 200,000 clones, more than 65% of them singletons. The V call is TRBV19, the J call TRBJ1-5; TRBD1 is a possible D gene (6 bases). The source is a human donor with chronic lymphocytic leukemia. The sample was PBMCs, taken after 12 months of ibrutinib treatment. Here the CDR3 reads CATQGLSYSNQPQHF. Here the CDR3 DNA reads TGTGCCACCCAGGGGCTAAGTTATAGCAATCAGCCCCAGCATTTT.